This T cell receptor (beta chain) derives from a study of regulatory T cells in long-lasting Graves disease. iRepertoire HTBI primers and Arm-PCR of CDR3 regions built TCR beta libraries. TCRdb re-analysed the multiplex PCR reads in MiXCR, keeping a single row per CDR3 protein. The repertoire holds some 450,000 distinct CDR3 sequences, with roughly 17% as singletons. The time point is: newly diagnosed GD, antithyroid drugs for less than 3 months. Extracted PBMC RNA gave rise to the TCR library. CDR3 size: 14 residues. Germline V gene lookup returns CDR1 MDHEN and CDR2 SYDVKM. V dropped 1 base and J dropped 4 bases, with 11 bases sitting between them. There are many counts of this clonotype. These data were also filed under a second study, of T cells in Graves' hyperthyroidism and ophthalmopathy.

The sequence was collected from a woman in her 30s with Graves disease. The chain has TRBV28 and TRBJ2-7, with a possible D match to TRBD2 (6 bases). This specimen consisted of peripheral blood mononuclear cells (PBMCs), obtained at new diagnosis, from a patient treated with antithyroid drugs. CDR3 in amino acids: CASSLSGTGYEQYF. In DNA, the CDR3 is TGTGCCAGCAGTTTATCCGGGACTGGATACGAGCAGTACTTC. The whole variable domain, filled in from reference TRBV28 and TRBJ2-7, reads DVKVTQSSRYLVKRTGEKVFLECVQDMDHENMFWYRQDPGLGLRLIYFSYDVKMKEKGDIPEGYSVSREKKERFSLILESASTNQTSMYLCASSLSGTGYEQYFGPGTRLTVT.